This T cell receptor (beta chain) appears in the sequencing data of a study of blood T cell repertoires in COVID-19 (dated by TCRdb to the early 2020s). Broadly, across the study: Samples covering the acute and convalescent phases of COVID-19 were provided by collaborators in the United States, Italy and Spain. The prospective study material was composed of cDNA or gDNA derived from T cells, B-cell-depleted T cells, or PBMCs. Subjects who had been exposed to COVID-19, were actively infected with it, or had recovered from it provided the deeply sampled blood TCRbeta repertoires that made up the dataset. The repertoires were made available in a free public database intended to serve as a resource for research on the immune response to SARS-CoV-2. Samples were obtained from the ongoing ImmuneRACE study (first 160 participants) and from 1,200 or so subjects provided by 6 global collaborators. Nearly every sample came with metadata listing a de-identified subject ID, COVID-19 status, age in years and sex. Where HLA class I and class II types were available, the types were taken from metadata supplied by the sample provider, not from assay-based typing. The study at large found these results: How much clinical and demographic metadata was included differed by source and by participant, and the metadata was provided uncurated.

V gives up 10 bases and J gives up 4 bases, and the segment between their germline ends measures 19 bases. Taken from cysteine to phenylalanine, the CDR3 has 14 residues. Just the 42-base CDR3 DNA is kept, in frame starting at base 1. CDR1 and CDR2 are read off the germline V gene (reference sequence) as LNHDA and SQIVND. Concerning this clone itself: It lacks a known antigen. No base quality information exists; no much larger clone differs at one position.

TCRbeta CDR3 regions were amplified from genomic DNA by means of the immunoSEQ Assay, a bias-controlled multiplex PCR. The authors processed their data as follows. The number of nucleated cells in each sample was estimated by amplification of reference gene primers within the assay. To quantify the absolute abundance of each unique TCRbeta CDR3 rearrangement, sequence reads were collapsed and filtered. For each sample, productive Simpson clonality was calculated as the square root of Simpson's diversity index over productive rearrangements. The table comes from immuneACCESS by way of TCRdb, which keeps in-frame sequences with V and J called. Part of the clones is missing from these tables; in studies checked, under half for an unresolved V gene and the rest for unknown reasons. V, J and clone size are taken as reported in that table, and D and trimming were inferred from the DNA itself. In all, the sample holds hundreds of thousands of clones, and about 89% of those were seen once. The ten largest clones represent more than 4% of the sample.

Whole blood was collected in K2EDTA tubes by collaborating institutions according to the institutions' own protocols. For TCRbeta analysis, collaborators shipped samples in one of three forms: frozen whole blood, isolated PBMCs, or DNA extracted from either of those sample types. The receptor comes from a woman aged 30 to 39 with acute or convalescent COVID-19. The rearrangement joined TRBV19 to TRBJ2-5; 6 matching bases give a weak D call of TRBD2. The sequenced sample consisted of peripheral blood. The CDR3 loop reads CATGDPWGGETQYF. The DNA sequence reads TGTGCCACGGGAGATCCGTGGGGAGGAGAGACCCAGTACTTC.